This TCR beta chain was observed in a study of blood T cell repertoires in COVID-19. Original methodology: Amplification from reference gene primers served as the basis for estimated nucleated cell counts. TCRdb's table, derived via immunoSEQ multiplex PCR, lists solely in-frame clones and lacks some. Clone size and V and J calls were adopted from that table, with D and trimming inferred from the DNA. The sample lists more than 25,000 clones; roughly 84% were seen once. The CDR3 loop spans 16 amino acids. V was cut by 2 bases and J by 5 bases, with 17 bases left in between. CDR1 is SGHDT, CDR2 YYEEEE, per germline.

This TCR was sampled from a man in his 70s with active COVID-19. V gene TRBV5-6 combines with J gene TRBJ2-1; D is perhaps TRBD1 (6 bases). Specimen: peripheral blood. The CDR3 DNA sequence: TGTGCCAGCAGCTTTTATACTGCAGGGGTGGACAATGAGCAGTTCTTC. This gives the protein CASSFYTAGVDNEQFF. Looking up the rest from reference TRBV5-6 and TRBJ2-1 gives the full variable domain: DAGVTQSPTHLIKTRGQQVTLRCSPKSGHDTVSWYQQALGQGPQFIFQYYEEEERQRGNFPDRFSGHQFPNYSSELNVNALLLGDSALYLCASSFYTAGVDNEQFFGPGTRLTVL.